This TCR beta chain was identified in a study of T cell repertoires in cytomegalovirus infection. The overall study: It was the public TCR beta signatures that indicated both CMV infection and matching HLA type.

On this clonotype: Its antigen remains unidentified.

TCRdb reprocessed the reads via MiXCR and lists one record per CDR3 protein. The sample has roughly 500,000 distinct CDR3 sequences, more than 40% seen once. The sequencing here drew on cultured PBMCs, taken from culture after CMV antigen stimulation. The receptor was derived from a human donor in good health (CMV status not recorded). Some clones in this sample may be carry-over from other donors' samples.

CDR3 DNA sequence: TGTGCCAGCAGTTTAGCTAGGGACTCCAGTACGCAGTATTTT. This codes for CASSLARDSSTQYF. J is TRBJ2-3 and V is TRBV12-3 or TRBV12-4, with a tentative D call TRBD2 (6 bases). This CDR3 comprises 14 residues. Trimming stripped 0 bases from V and 8 bases from J, with 12 bases between.